The 7 T cell receptor beta chains reported below all come from one sample, sequenced in a study of cytomegalovirus exposure and HLA in healthy donors. Primers for the PCR totalled 60 Vbeta and 13 Jbeta. Data came from immunoSEQ multiplex PCR; TCRdb stores just in-frame clones and leaves some out. The table includes some 140,000 clones, roughly 60% detected once. The sample comprised PBMCs. The receptors here all came from a woman in her thirties or forties in good health and CMV-seronegative.

This clone was seen a few times. The chain is built from TRBV27 and TRBJ1-1, with D tentatively TRBD1 (6 bases). The CDR3 has 13 amino acids. Germline CDR1 reads MNHEY; CDR2 reads SMNVEV (reference sequence). Trimming took 5 bases from V and 4 from J, leaving 11 bases between them. As DNA, the CDR3 is TGTGCCAGCAGTCAACAGGGAATCACTGAAGCTTTCTTT. Translated: CASSQQGITEAFF.

The chain couples TRBV21-1 to TRBJ1-3; the table's TRBD1 call for D was not verified on the DNA. TRBV21-1 is a known pseudogene. The length of the CDR3 is 16 residues. The chain's CDR3 is CASSKTQFLSGNTIYF. In DNA, the CDR3 is TGTGCCAGCAGCAAAACCCAGTTTCTCTCTGGAAACACCATATATTTT.

The sample holds a few counts of this clone. CDR3: CASSLGGTDEQYF. For the CDR3, the DNA is TGTGCCAGCAGCTTAGGAGGGACAGACGAGCAGTACTTC. J is TRBJ2-7 and V is TRBV7-8, with 7 bases lining up with TRBD1. Looked up from germline, CDR1 is SGHVS and CDR2 is FQNEAQ. V gave up 1 base and J gave up 5 bases; unmatched junction bases: 2. There are 13 residues in the CDR3.

The chain joins TRBV2 to TRBJ1-2; D not resolved. In germline, CDR1 is SNHLY, CDR2 FYNNEI. Between the trimmed V and J ends, which lost 6 bases and 7 bases, there was a span of 9 bases. This CDR3 is built from 11 residues. The CDR3 bases are TGTGCCAGCAGGGAAACAGTTGGCTACACCTTC. Its translation is CASRETVGYTF.

CDR3 DNA sequence: TGTGCCAGCAGTGCGGACAGGTTTAATTCACCCCTCCACTTT. As protein: CASSADRFNSPLHF. This rearrangement joins TRBV2 to TRBJ1-6; 7 nucleotides match TRBD1. V lost 4 bases to trimming and J lost 6 bases; unmatched junction nucleotides: 3. Per the germline V gene, CDR1 is SNHLY and CDR2 is FYNNEI. The CDR3 is 14 residues long.

The chain employs TRBV6-1 and TRBJ1-5; no reliable D call. The CDR3 loop spans 14 amino acids. The V end was cut by 1 base, the J end by 4 bases, with 8 bases between. Per the germline V gene, CDR1 is MNHNS and CDR2 is SASEGT. The CDR3 DNA reads as TGTGCCAGCAGTGAAGTGTCAGGAAATCAGCCCCAGCATTTT. This encodes CASSEVSGNQPQHF.

This chain joins TRBV11-2 and TRBJ1-1, with D possibly matching TRBD1 (6 bases). V lost 3 bases and J lost 3, with 8 bases in between. Germline loops: CDR1 SGHAT, CDR2 FQNNGV. CDR3 length equals 13 residues. The CDR3 DNA reads as TGTGCCAGCAGCTTCAGGGGTCACACTGAAGCTTTCTTT. This sequence encodes CASSFRGHTEAFF.